This TCR beta chain was sequenced in a study of T cell changes during pregnancy in multiple sclerosis. Germline lookup yields CDR1 LGHNA and CDR2 YSLEER. Trimming left V 5 bases short and J 3 bases short, with 16 bases between. This CDR3 contains 15 residues. Data came from immunoSEQ multiplex PCR; TCRdb stores just in-frame clones and leaves some out. The data contain tens of thousands of clones, roughly 92% of them singletons. Material: peripheral blood, obtained in the third trimester of pregnancy. The source is a female donor in good health, enrolled as a control in a pregnancy study. This chain connects TRBV4-3 to TRBJ1-1; D not resolved. The CDR3 bases are TGCGCCAGCAGCGAGAACCTGGCGGAGTACACTGAAGCTTTCTTT. As protein: CASSENLAEYTEAFF.